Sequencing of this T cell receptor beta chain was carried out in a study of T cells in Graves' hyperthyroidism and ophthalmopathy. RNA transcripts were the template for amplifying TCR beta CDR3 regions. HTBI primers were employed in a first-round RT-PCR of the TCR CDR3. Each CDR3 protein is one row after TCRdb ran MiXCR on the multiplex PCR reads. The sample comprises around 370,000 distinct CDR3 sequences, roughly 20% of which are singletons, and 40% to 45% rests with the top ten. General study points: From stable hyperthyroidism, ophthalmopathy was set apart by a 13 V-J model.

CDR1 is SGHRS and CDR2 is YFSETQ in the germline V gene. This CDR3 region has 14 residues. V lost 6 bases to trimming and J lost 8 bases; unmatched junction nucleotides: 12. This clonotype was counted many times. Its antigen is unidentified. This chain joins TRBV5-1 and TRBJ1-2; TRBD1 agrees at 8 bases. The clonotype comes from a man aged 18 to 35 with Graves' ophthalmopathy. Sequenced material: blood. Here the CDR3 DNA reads TGCGCCAGCAACGTGGACAGGGAAGAACGAGGCTACACCTTC. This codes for CASNVDREERGYTF.